The 12 T cell receptor beta chains in this list originate from one sample, sequenced in a study of CD8+ T cells in alopecia areata. Extracted RNA was reverse transcribed, and the resulting cDNA served as sequencing template. Method: immunoSEQ multiplex PCR; TCRdb's copy keeps in-frame clones and lacks some. The table includes approximately 150,000 clones, about 85% detected once. The treatment was: oral pan-JAK inhibitor, 5-10 mg twice daily. The source material was CD8+ T cells sorted from blood, sampled at week 4, from a patient treated with tofacitinib. Source of these receptors: a human donor with alopecia areata.

The chain uses TRBV2 and TRBJ1-5, with 8 bases fitting TRBD1. CDR3 length: 14 amino acids. With 7 bases clipped from V and 2 bases from J, the junction kept 4 bases outside the gene matches. Germline-derived CDR1 and CDR2 are SNHLY and FYNNEI. The CDR3 here is CASKSTGGNQPQHF. CDR3 coding DNA: TGTGCCAGCAAGTCGACAGGGGGCAATCAGCCCCAGCATTTT.

In this sample, this clone turned up a few times. The rearrangement uses TRBV29-1 and TRBJ2-7, with 10 positions matching TRBD2. This CDR3 region has 13 residues. Germline V gives CDR1 SQVTM, CDR2 ANQGSEA. V lost 5 bases and J lost 4; bases outside the gene matches: 5. The CDR3 region has the DNA TGCAGCGTTCTAGCGGGAGTATCGTACGAGCAGTACTTC. It yields the protein CSVLAGVSYEQYF.

The chain links TRBV2 to TRBJ2-7, with D perhaps TRBD2 (6 bases). V was cut by 2 bases and J by 3 bases, with 8 bases left in between. The CDR3 extends over 13 amino acids. The germline V gene encodes CDR1 SNHLY and CDR2 FYNNEI. The CDR3 is CASSETGDYEQYF. DNA for the CDR3: TGTGCCAGCAGTGAAACGGGGGACTACGAGCAGTACTTC.

The chain has TRBV5-1 and TRBJ2-7, with D perhaps TRBD2 (6 bases). V lost 0 bases and J 5 bases, leaving 12 bases between the germline ends. The CDR3 totals 14 residues. Germline CDR1 and CDR2: SGHRS and YFSETQ. The CDR3 coding sequence is TGCGCCAGCAGCTTGGGAACGGGAGTAAACGAGCAGTACTTC. It specifies CASSLGTGVNEQYF.

The J gene is TRBJ2-7, the V gene TRBV29-1; perhaps TRBD1 as D (6 bases). The CDR3 has 14 residues. V gave up 3 bases and J gave up 5 bases, with 17 bases separating them. Germline V gene sequence: CDR1 SQVTM, CDR2 ANQGSEA. In DNA, the CDR3 is TGCAGCGTTGATCCCGTCAGGGGTAGAGACGAGCAGTACTTC. It is translated as CSVDPVRGRDEQYF.

The chain couples TRBV5-1 to TRBJ1-1; weak D call: TRBD1 (6 bases). V lost 2 bases and J 4 bases, leaving 15 bases between the germline ends. CDR1 and CDR2 (germline): SGHRS, YFSETQ. The CDR3 contains 15 residues. In DNA, the CDR3 is TGCGCCAGCAGCTTCCAGACAGGACGGGCCACTGAAGCTTTCTTT. This sequence encodes CASSFQTGRATEAFF.

The V and J genes are TRBV11-2 and TRBJ2-1, with D perhaps TRBD2 (6 bases). V was pared by 5 bases and J by 7 bases, with 12 bases between. Germline values: CDR1 SGHAT, CDR2 FQNNGV. The CDR3 has 13 residues. This CDR3 is CASSAEAGNEQFF. CDR3 nucleotides: TGTGCCAGCAGCGCCGAGGCGGGAAATGAGCAGTTCTTC.

This clone was seen a handful of times. As DNA, the CDR3 is TGTGCCAGCAGTTTGTCCCGCAAGGGGGAGACCCAGTACTTC. Amino acids: CASSLSRKGETQYF. V gene TRBV27 combines with J gene TRBJ2-5; the D gene is possibly TRBD1 (5 bases). This CDR3 is 14 amino acids long. Per the germline V gene, CDR1 is MNHEY and CDR2 is SMNVEV (reference sequence). V was pared by 3 bases and J by 5 bases, with 13 bases between.

The chain uses TRBV19 and TRBJ1-2, with no clear D. V lost 11 bases and J lost 0, with 13 bases in between. The CDR3 length is 13 residues. The germline gives CDR1 LNHDA, CDR2 SQIVND (reference sequence). CDR3 nucleotides: TGTGCCTCCGAAGAAACCGCTAACTATGGCTACACCTTC. Its protein is CASEETANYGYTF. Variable domain in full (rest from reference TRBV19 and TRBJ1-2): DGGITQSPKYLFRKEGQNVTLSCEQNLNHDAMYWYRQDPGQGLRLIYYSQIVNDFQKGDIAEGYSVSREKKESFPLTVTSAQKNPTAFYLCASEETANYGYTFGSGTRLTVV.

The V call is TRBV27, the J call TRBJ1-5; D perhaps matches TRBD1 (5 bases). Germline CDR1 is MNHEY and CDR2 is SMNVEV (reference sequence). This CDR3 has 13 residues. The V end was cut by 4 bases, the J end by 6 bases, with 10 bases between. CDR3 nucleotide sequence: TGTGCCAGCAGTTGGGACGAGGGTCAGCCCCAGCATTTT. Translating gives CASSWDEGQPQHF.

This chain uses TRBV9 with TRBJ2-5, with D maybe TRBD1 (6 bases). From germline, CDR1 is SGDLS and CDR2 YYNGEE. CDR3 size: 14 residues. Trimming shortened V by 3 bases and J by 1 base, and 10 bases separated the two germline ends. The CDR3 nucleotides are TGTGCCAGCAGCGCGGGACATCTCCAAGAGACCCAGTACTTC. Translated: CASSAGHLQETQYF.

This sequence joins TRBV4-1 and TRBJ2-1, with 9 bases that match TRBD2. V trimming: 4 bases; J trimming: 1 base; junction bases outside the gene matches: 8. The CDR3 sequence is 17 residues long. Germline assignment: CDR1 MGHRA and CDR2 YSYEKL. CDR3 coding DNA: TGCGCCAGCAGCCTAAAGGCGGGAGGGCCGTCCTACAATGAGCAGTTCTTC. This gives the protein CASSLKAGGPSYNEQFF.